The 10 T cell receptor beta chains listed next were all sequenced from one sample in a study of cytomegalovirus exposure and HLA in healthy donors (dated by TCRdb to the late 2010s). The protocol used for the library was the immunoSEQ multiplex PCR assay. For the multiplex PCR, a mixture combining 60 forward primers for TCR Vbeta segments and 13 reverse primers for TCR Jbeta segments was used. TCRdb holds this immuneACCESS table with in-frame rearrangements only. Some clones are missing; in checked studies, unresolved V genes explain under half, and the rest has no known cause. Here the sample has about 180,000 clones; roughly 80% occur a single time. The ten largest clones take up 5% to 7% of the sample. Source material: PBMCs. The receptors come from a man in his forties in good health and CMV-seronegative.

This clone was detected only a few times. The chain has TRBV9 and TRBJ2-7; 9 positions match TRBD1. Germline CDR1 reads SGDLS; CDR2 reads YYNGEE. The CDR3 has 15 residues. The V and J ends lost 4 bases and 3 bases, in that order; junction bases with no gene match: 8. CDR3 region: CASSSAGTGSYEQYF. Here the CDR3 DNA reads TGTGCCAGCAGCTCCGCCGGGACAGGGAGCTACGAGCAGTACTTC.

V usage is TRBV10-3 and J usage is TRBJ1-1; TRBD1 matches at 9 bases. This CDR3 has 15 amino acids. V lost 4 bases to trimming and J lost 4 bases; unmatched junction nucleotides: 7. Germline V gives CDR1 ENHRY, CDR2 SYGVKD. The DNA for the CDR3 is TGTGCCATCAGTGCAGGGACAGGGTTCGGCACTGAAGCTTTCTTT. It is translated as CAISAGTGFGTEAFF.

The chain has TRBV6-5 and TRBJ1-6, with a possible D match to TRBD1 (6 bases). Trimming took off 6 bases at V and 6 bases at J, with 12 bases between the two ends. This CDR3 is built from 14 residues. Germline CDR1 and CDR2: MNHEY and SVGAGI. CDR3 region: CASSDRWSNSPLHF. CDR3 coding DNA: TGTGCCAGCAGCGACAGGTGGAGTAATTCACCCCTCCACTTT.

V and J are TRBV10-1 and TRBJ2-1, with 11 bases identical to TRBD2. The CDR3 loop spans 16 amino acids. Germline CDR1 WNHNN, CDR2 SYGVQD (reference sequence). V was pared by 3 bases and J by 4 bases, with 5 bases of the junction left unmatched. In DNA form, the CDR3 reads TGCGCCAGCAGTGACAATAGCGGGGGGGCTTACAATGAGCAGTTCTTC. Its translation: CASSDNSGGAYNEQFF.

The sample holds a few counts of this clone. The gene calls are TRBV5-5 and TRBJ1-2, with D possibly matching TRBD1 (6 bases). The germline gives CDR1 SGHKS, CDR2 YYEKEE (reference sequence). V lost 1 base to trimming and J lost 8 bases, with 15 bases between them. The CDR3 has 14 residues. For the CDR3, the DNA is TGTGCCAGCAGCTTGCGGGGGGCGCTTGGCGGCTACACCTTC. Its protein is CASSLRGALGGYTF.

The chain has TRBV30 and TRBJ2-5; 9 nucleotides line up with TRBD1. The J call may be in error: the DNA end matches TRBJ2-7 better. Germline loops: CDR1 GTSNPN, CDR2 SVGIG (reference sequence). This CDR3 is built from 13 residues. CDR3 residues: CAWTPGTGYEQYF. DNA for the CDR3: TGTGCCTGGACCCCCGGGACAGGGTACGAGCAGTACTTC.

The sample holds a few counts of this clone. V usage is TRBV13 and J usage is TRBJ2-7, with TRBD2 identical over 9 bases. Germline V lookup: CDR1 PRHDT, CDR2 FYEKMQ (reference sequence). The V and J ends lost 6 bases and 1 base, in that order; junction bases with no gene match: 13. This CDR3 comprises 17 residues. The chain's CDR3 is CASSQAVGLALSYEQYF. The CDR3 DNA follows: TGTGCCAGCAGTCAGGCGGTGGGACTAGCCCTATCCTACGAGCAGTACTTC.

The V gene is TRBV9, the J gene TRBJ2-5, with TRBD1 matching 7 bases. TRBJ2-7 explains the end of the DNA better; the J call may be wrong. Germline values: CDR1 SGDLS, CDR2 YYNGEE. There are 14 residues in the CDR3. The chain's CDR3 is CASSVEQGSYEQYF. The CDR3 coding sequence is TGTGCCAGCAGCGTAGAACAGGGGTCTTACGAGCAGTACTTC.

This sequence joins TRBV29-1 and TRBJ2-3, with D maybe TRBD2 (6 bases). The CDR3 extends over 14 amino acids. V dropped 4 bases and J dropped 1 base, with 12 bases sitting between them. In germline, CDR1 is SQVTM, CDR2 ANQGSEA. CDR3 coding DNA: TGCAGCGTTGCTGGGGGGTCTGGCACAGATACGCAGTATTTT. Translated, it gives CSVAGGSGTDTQYF.

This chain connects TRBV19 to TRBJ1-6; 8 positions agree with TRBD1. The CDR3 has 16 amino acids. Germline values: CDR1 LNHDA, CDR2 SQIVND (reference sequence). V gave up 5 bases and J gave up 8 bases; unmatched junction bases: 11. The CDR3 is CASSVTRTGNHSPLHF. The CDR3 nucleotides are TGTGCCAGTAGTGTAACAAGGACAGGGAATCATTCACCCCTCCACTTT.